This section outlines one T cell receptor beta chain sequence together with its context. Authors' analysis steps: Amplified reference gene primers provided the basis for estimating nucleated cell counts. Sequencing used immunoSEQ multiplex PCR; TCRdb keeps in-frame clones, though not all of them. From that table come the V and J calls and clone size; the DNA was used to work out D and trimming. The sample lists 140,000 or so clones, more than 60% seen once, with less than 2% in the top ten. The germline V gene has CDR1 MDHEN and CDR2 SYDVKM. Trimming cost V 7 bases and J 7 bases, with 11 bases left between them. The CDR3 has 11 amino acids. These data come from a study of blood T cell repertoires in COVID-19. Study-level information: The samples span acute and convalescent COVID-19 from the United States, Italy and Spain. Nucleic acid was either cDNA or gDNA, and it came from T cells, B-cell-depleted T cells, or PBMCs.

This TCR came from a woman in her sixties with acute or convalescent COVID-19. The sequenced material came from peripheral blood. J is TRBJ2-7 and V is TRBV28, with D maybe TRBD2 (5 bases). CDR3 region: CASTTRGEQYF. The DNA for the CDR3 is TGTGCCAGCACAACCCGGGGTGAGCAGTACTTC.